Presented here are 24 T cell receptor beta chains from one specimen sequenced in a study of Graves' ophthalmopathy and Graves' hyperthyroidism. The authors amplified TCR beta CDR3 regions, and they did so from RNA transcripts for repertoire sequencing. HTBI primers served in a first-round RT-PCR, which a second-round multiplex PCR followed. TCRdb processed the multiplex PCR reads anew with MiXCR; each CDR3 protein has one entry. The table shows some 1.1 million distinct CDR3 sequences, with about two fifths occurring only once. Sequencing was done on a sample of peripheral blood or thyroid tissue (not recorded which). All receptors come from an adult man with Graves' hyperthyroidism.

This clonotype was seen at least ten times. The chain employs TRBV10-3 and TRBJ2-5; TRBD2 matches 7 bases. This CDR3 spans 15 amino acids. Germline V lookup: CDR1 ENHRY, CDR2 SYGVKD. Unmatched junction bases numbered 12, after V lost 9 bases and J lost 2 bases. CDR3 protein: CAIAAGVDIQETQYF. The CDR3 coding sequence is TGTGCCATTGCTGCGGGAGTGGATATACAAGAGACCCAGTACTTC.

This clonotype appeared a few times. This chain joins TRBV10-3 and TRBJ1-5, with 10 bases aligning to TRBD1. Trimming at V came to 5 bases and at J to 1 base, leaving 5 bases not matched to a gene. The germline CDR1 and CDR2 sequences are ENHRY and SYGVKD. This CDR3 spans 16 amino acids. The CDR3 reads CAISSRDRGSNQPQHF. The CDR3 bases are TGTGCCATCAGTTCCCGGGACAGGGGAAGCAATCAGCCCCAGCATTTT.

The table lists this clonotype with a count of one. V is TRBV6-6 and J is TRBJ1-5; the match to TRBD1 covers 12 bases. Losses at the gene ends were 5 bases for V and 7 bases for J; bases not matched to a gene: 12. The CDR3 covers 17 residues. Germline V CDR1 and CDR2: MNHNY, SVGAGI (reference sequence). CDR3 sequence reads: CASSEGTGGSFGQPQHF. The CDR3 region has the DNA TGTGCCAGCAGTGAGGGGACAGGGGGCTCCTTTGGACAGCCCCAGCATTTT.

CDR3 loop: CASSIVVGNQPLHF. The CDR3 DNA is TGTGCCAGTAGTATAGTAGTGGGTAATCAGCCCCTCCACTTT. The chain couples TRBV19 to TRBJ1-6, with D hard to call. Germline V gene sequence: CDR1 LNHDA, CDR2 SQIVND (reference sequence). The CDR3 runs 14 residues. Trimming removed 1 base from V and 13 bases from J, with 14 bases in between.

In this sample, this clonotype turned up many times. The J gene is TRBJ2-7, the V gene TRBV5-6, with D unresolved. Germline values: CDR1 SGHDT, CDR2 YYEEEE. CDR3 length equals 16 residues. The germline V and J ends were trimmed by 0 bases and 1 base, with 14 bases remaining between them. CDR3 protein: CASSLGHLTDSYEQYF. The DNA of the CDR3 is TGTGCCAGCAGCTTGGGTCATCTGACGGATTCCTACGAGCAGTACTTC.

This clonotype occurred many times. The chain has TRBV19 and TRBJ1-1; no reliable D call. Trimming pared 3 bases from V and 3 bases from J, leaving 11 bases between. CDR1 LNHDA and CDR2 SQIVND come from the germline V gene (reference sequence). The length of the CDR3 is 14 residues. The CDR3 DNA sequence: TGTGCCAGTAGTATCGCTGGGGTTGACACTGAAGCTTTCTTT. It codes for CASSIAGVDTEAFF.

The chain combines TRBV20-1 with TRBJ1-1, with 8 bases lining up with TRBD1. Germline V gene data show CDR1 as DFQATT and CDR2 as SNEGSKA (reference sequence). This CDR3 region has 13 residues. As DNA, the CDR3 is TGCAGCGTTGCTTTTTTGGACAGGGTGGAGGCTTTCTTT. It yields the protein CSVAFLDRVEAFF.

The sample holds many counts of this clonotype. The chain couples TRBV29-1 to TRBJ1-5; 9 bases line up with TRBD1. Germline assignment: CDR1 SQVTM and CDR2 ANQGSEA. The CDR3 is 12 amino acids. J was trimmed by 7 bases and V by 5 bases; bases with no gene match: 3. The CDR3 here is CSVRQGDQPQHF. Written as DNA, the CDR3 is TGCAGCGTTAGACAGGGGGACCAGCCCCAGCATTTT.

As for this clonotype: A read error may explain this, as a much larger clone is one base away. The chain employs TRBV5-1 and TRBJ2-7; D possibly corresponds to TRBD2 (6 bases). CDR3 length: 14 amino acids. Germline CDR1 reads SGHRS; CDR2 reads YFSETQ. DNA of the CDR3: TGCGCCAGCAGTGCGGGAATTGGGTCCTACGAGCAGTGCTTC. This codes for CASSAGIGSYEQCF.

This clonotype came up many times. V gene TRBV29-1 combines with J gene TRBJ1-4; 9 bases are a match to TRBD1. V lost 5 bases and J lost 0; bases outside the gene matches: 1. Germline CDR1 and CDR2: SQVTM and ANQGSEA. This CDR3 is 14 amino acids long. This CDR3 reads CSVTGGSTNEKLFF. CDR3 bases: TGCAGCGTTACAGGGGGCTCAACTAATGAAAAACTGTTTTTT.

The genes are TRBV5-1 and TRBJ2-7, with a weak D call TRBD2 (6 bases). The CDR3 length is 14 residues. Germline CDR1 reads SGHRS; CDR2 reads YFSETQ. The ends were cut back, 2 bases at V and 2 bases at J, with 11 bases in the middle. As DNA, the CDR3 is TGCGCCAGCAGCTTCGGACTACCAGCCTACGAGCAGTACTTC. It encodes CASSFGLPAYEQYF.

The chain has TRBV10-3 and TRBJ1-2; the D is unclear. Per germline, CDR1 ENHRY and CDR2 SYGVKD. This CDR3 is 14 amino acids long. V was clipped by 3 bases and J by 6 bases, with 14 bases between them. The CDR3 sequence: CAISDGELEDGYTF. CDR3 nucleotides: TGTGCCATCAGTGATGGGGAACTGGAGGATGGCTACACCTTC.

The chain recombines TRBV12-3 or TRBV12-4 with TRBJ1-2; a weak D match, TRBD1 (5 bases). The length of the CDR3 is 16 residues. V was trimmed by 3 bases and J by 8 bases, leaving 22 bases between them. CDR3 DNA sequence: TGTGCCAGCAGTTTGGGCTTCTTTCTGCCGGGGACCGGCTACACCTTC. Encoded protein: CASSLGFFLPGTGYTF.

As for this clonotype: The CDR3 does not close with the conserved phenylalanine or tryptophan, likely indicating a read error. The DNA is left out, because the CDR3 cannot be placed on it with certainty; the CDR3 is given as TCRdb lists it. The V call is TRBV10-3, the J call TRBJ1-1. With termini counted, the CDR3 has 8 amino acids. Germline V gives CDR1 ENHRY, CDR2 SYGVKD. CDR3 protein: CAISESLL.

The chain links TRBV11-2 to TRBJ2-7, with 9 bases that match TRBD2. V shed 0 bases and J 5 bases; nucleotides not matched to a gene: 5. Germline V lookup: CDR1 SGHAT, CDR2 FQNNGV. The CDR3 loop spans 15 amino acids. This CDR3 is CASSLESSGRDEQYF. Written as DNA, the CDR3 is TGTGCCAGCAGCTTAGAAAGTAGCGGGAGAGACGAGCAGTACTTC. The complete variable domain, with remaining parts taken from reference TRBV11-2 and TRBJ2-7, reads EAGVAQSPRYKIIEKRQSVAFWCNPISGHATLYWYQQILGQGPKLLIQFQNNGVVDDSQLPKDRFSAERLKGVDSTLKIQPAKLEDSAVYLCASSLESSGRDEQYFGPGTRLTVT.

The chain is built from TRBV28 and TRBJ2-7; 9 nucleotides match TRBD1. The CDR3 is made up of 16 amino acids. The V gene end was trimmed by 4 bases and the J gene end by 4 bases; junction bases not matched to a gene: 11. Germline-derived CDR1 and CDR2 are MDHEN and SYDVKM. The CDR3 bases are TGTGCCAGCAGTTACGGGACAGGGAAAGGAGGTTACGAGCAGTACTTC. This sequence encodes CASSYGTGKGGYEQYF.

This clonotype was observed many times. The rearrangement links TRBV4-1 to TRBJ2-5; D unresolved. Trimming took off 1 base at V and 2 bases at J, with 14 bases between the two ends. This CDR3 is built from 16 residues. Germline CDR1 reads MGHRA; CDR2 reads YSYEKL. CDR3 DNA sequence: TGCGCCAGCAGCCAAGTAAAAAGGCAGACACAAGAGACCCAGTACTTC. Amino acid sequence: CASSQVKRQTQETQYF.

The chain combines TRBV10-3 with TRBJ1-6, with 11 bases lining up with TRBD1. The CDR3 sequence is 15 residues long. V dropped 7 bases and J dropped 10; count of bases not matched to a gene: 9. Germline V gives CDR1 ENHRY, CDR2 SYGVKD. CDR3 region: CAIKGGQGAASPLHF. In DNA, the CDR3 is TGTGCCATCAAGGGCGGACAGGGGGCGGCATCACCCCTCCACTTT.

There are a few counts of this clonotype. V usage is TRBV7-4 and J usage is TRBJ2-7, with no clear D. Deletions cut 5 bases from V and 9 bases from J, with 14 bases between. Germline assignment: CDR1 SGHVT and CDR2 SQSDAQ. CDR3 size: 12 residues. The CDR3 sequence is CASSPSDSRQYF. The CDR3 DNA reads as TGTGCCAGCAGCCCTTCCGATAGTCGGCAGTACTTC.

This sequence joins TRBV7-9 and TRBJ1-5; D might be TRBD1 (6 bases). The germline gives CDR1 SEHNR, CDR2 FQNEAQ (reference sequence). This CDR3 contains 14 residues. V shed 4 bases and J shed 3 bases, with 10 bases lying between them. For the CDR3, the DNA is TGTGCCAGCAGCTCGGACAGTGACAATCAGCCCCAGCATTTT. Its translation is CASSSDSDNQPQHF.

This clonotype was picked up many times. The chain has TRBV7-9 and TRBJ2-7; 9 bases line up with TRBD1. The CDR3 runs 13 residues. The germline CDR1 and CDR2 sequences are SEHNR and FQNEAQ (reference sequence). V gave up 7 bases and J gave up 4 bases; unmatched junction bases: 5. The CDR3 DNA reads as TGTGCCAGCACGGGGGACAGGGTTTACGAGCAGTACTTC. Its protein product is CASTGDRVYEQYF.

This clonotype occurred many times. The chain couples TRBV2 to TRBJ1-5; D gene ambiguous. V was clipped by 4 bases and J by 3 bases, with 7 bases between them. Per the germline V gene, CDR1 is SNHLY and CDR2 is FYNNEI. The CDR3 loop spans 13 amino acids. The CDR3 loop reads CASSGGINQPQHF. CDR3 nucleotide sequence: TGTGCCAGCAGTGGAGGGATCAATCAGCCCCAGCATTTT.

The chain is built from TRBV9 and TRBJ2-7, with 8 bases that match TRBD2. V lost 4 bases, J lost 7 bases, and 19 bases stayed unmatched. This CDR3 contains 17 residues. Germline V gene sequence: CDR1 SGDLS, CDR2 YYNGEE. CDR3 nucleotide sequence: TGTGCCAGCAGCTTAACCCAGGGGAGGCGGGAGGAGGAAGAGCAGTACTTC. Protein sequence: CASSLTQGRREEEEQYF.

The DNA of the CDR3 is TGCAGCGTCTCCCGTCCCGAGCAGTACTTC. Translating it yields CSVSRPEQYF. The V gene is TRBV29-1, the J gene TRBJ2-7; D remains ambiguous. Germline V gene sequence: CDR1 SQVTM, CDR2 ANQGSEA. The V gene lost 6 bases and the J gene lost 6 bases, with 9 bases spanning the gap. The CDR3 spans 10 residues.